This T cell receptor beta chain appears in the sequencing data of a study of shared clonotypes between healthy human individuals. Assay: immunoSEQ multiplex PCR; the TCRdb copy retains only in-frame clones and omits some. The table includes approximately 2.4 million clones, 90% to 97% detected once. Germline values: CDR1 SEHNR, CDR2 FQNEAQ (reference sequence). J lost 6 bases, V lost 5 bases, and 14 bases had no gene match. The CDR3 sequence is 17 residues long. This TCR was sampled from a man between 18 and 29 years old in good health. Sequenced material: naive CD4+ T cells sorted from blood. Subset noted: CD45RA+ positively selected. The chain couples TRBV7-9 to TRBJ2-1; TRBD1 matches at 9 bases. CDR3 DNA sequence: TGTGCCAGCAGCCCCCCAAATGGGGGACAGGGAATCAATGAGCAGTTCTTC. This codes for CASSPPNGGQGINEQFF.